These 10 T cell receptor beta chains came from one sample sequenced in a study of shared clonotypes between healthy human individuals. Using immunoSEQ multiplex PCR, the repertoire was profiled, and TCRdb retains in-frame clones only, with some absent. The sample records roughly 1,100,000 clones, 75% being singletons. Sample: memory CD4+ T cells sorted from blood. Noted subset: CD45RA-negative fraction. These receptors were collected from a man between 18 and 29 years old in good health.

The J gene is TRBJ2-6, the V gene TRBV2, with D maybe TRBD1 (5 bases). There are 17 residues in the CDR3. V was shortened by 6 bases and J by 0 bases, with 15 bases between the two germline ends. From germline, CDR1 is SNHLY and CDR2 FYNNEI. The CDR3 spells CASRTSTGLSGANVLTF. The CDR3 DNA reads TGTGCCAGCAGGACATCCACAGGCCTCTCTGGGGCCAACGTCCTGACTTTC.

This clone has only a few counts. The rearrangement joins TRBV19 to TRBJ1-2, with 7 bases fitting TRBD1. CDR3 size: 15 residues. V was clipped by 7 bases and J by 0 bases; unmatched bases: 8. Germline CDR1 and CDR2: LNHDA and SQIVND (reference sequence). The CDR3 DNA reads as TGTGCCAGTAACCGAGGACAGGCTACTAACTATGGCTACACCTTC. Translating gives CASNRGQATNYGYTF.

As for this clone: Additional DNA sequences in this sample encode the identical CDR3. Here the CDR3 DNA reads TGTGCCAGCAGTTCGGGGCAGCTCTCCTACGAGCAGTACTTC. Amino acids: CASSSGQLSYEQYF. The chain couples TRBV28 to TRBJ2-7; D is perhaps TRBD1 or TRBD2 (5 bases each). The CDR3 spans 14 residues. Trimming pared 4 bases from V and 0 bases from J, leaving 10 bases between. Germline assignment: CDR1 MDHEN and CDR2 SYDVKM.

In the case of this clone: This sequence may be a read error, since a much larger clone differs from it by one base. The sample carries other DNA sequences with the same CDR3. The chain recombines TRBV7-9 with TRBJ1-2; unclear D gene. V was pared by 3 bases and J by 4 bases, with 6 bases between. CDR3 size: 12 residues. Germline values: CDR1 SEHNR, CDR2 FQNEAQ (reference sequence). The CDR3 sequence is CASSFEGYGYTF. The CDR3 bases are TGTGCCAGCAGCTTTGAAGGCTATGGCTACACCTTC.

V usage is TRBV10-1 and J usage is TRBJ1-4; unclear D gene. The V and J ends lost 3 bases and 5 bases respectively, with 10 bases between them. The germline gives CDR1 WNHNN, CDR2 SYGVQD (reference sequence). The CDR3 runs to 14 residues. The CDR3 reads CASSDGGGNEKLFF. The CDR3 bases are TGCGCCAGCAGTGATGGTGGAGGAAATGAAAAACTGTTTTTT.

This clone was picked up a small number of times. The chain combines TRBV2 with TRBJ1-2; possible D gene TRBD1, 5 bases. With 6 bases removed from V and 10 bases from J, the gap between germline ends came to 15 bases. This CDR3 contains 12 residues. The germline CDR1 and CDR2 sequences are SNHLY and FYNNEI. The CDR3 loop is CASRGDGEDYTF. In nucleotides, the CDR3 is TGTGCCAGCAGGGGGGATGGGGAAGACTACACCTTC.

This clone came up once. The V gene is TRBV2, the J gene TRBJ1-6, with no clear D. CDR1 SNHLY and CDR2 FYNNEI come from the germline V gene. Trimming stripped 4 bases from V and 0 bases from J, with 13 bases between. There are 17 residues in the CDR3. The DNA of the CDR3 is TGTGCCAGCAGTGGATGGGTCCCGTTCTCCTATAATTCACCCCTCCACTTT. Translation: CASSGWVPFSYNSPLHF.

This clone was found a few times. Distinct nucleotide sequences in the sample also encode this CDR3. V usage is TRBV6-6 and J usage is TRBJ1-2, with 9 bases that match TRBD1. V lost 2 bases, J lost 5 bases, and 6 bases stayed unmatched. Germline values: CDR1 MNHNY, CDR2 SVGAGI (reference sequence). CDR3 size: 15 residues. The CDR3 loop is CASSYGRTGEYGYTF. The CDR3 nucleotides are TGTGCCAGCAGTTACGGCAGGACAGGGGAGTATGGCTACACCTTC.

The chain is built from TRBV9 and TRBJ2-5, with TRBD2 identical over 8 bases. V shed 3 bases, J shed 1 base, and the junction held 8 bases outside the gene matches. Germline CDR1 is SGDLS and CDR2 is YYNGEE. The CDR3 runs 16 residues. DNA for the CDR3: TGTGCCAGCAGCGAAGCCGGACTAGCCCCCCAAGAGACCCAGTACTTC. Residues: CASSEAGLAPQETQYF.

As to this clone: Distinct nucleotide sequences in the sample also encode this CDR3. The chain uses TRBV9 and TRBJ1-6, with D maybe TRBD1 (6 bases). V dropped 0 bases and J dropped 6 bases, with 10 bases sitting between them. The CDR3 length is 15 residues. CDR1 is SGDLS and CDR2 is YYNGEE in the germline V gene. The CDR3 sequence: CASSVAGAGNSPLHF. The CDR3 bases are TGTGCCAGCAGCGTAGCAGGGGCTGGTAATTCACCCCTCCACTTT.